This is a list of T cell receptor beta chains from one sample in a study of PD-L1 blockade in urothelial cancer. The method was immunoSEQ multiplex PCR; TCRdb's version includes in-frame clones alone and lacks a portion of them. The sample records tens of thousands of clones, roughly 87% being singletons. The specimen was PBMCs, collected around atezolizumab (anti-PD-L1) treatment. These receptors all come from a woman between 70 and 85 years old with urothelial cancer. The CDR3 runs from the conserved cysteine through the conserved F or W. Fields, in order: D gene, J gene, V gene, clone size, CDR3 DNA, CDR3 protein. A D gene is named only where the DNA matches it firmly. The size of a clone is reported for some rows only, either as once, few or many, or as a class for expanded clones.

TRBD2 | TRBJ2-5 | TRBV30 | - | TGTGCCTGGAGTGTAAAATGGGGGGGAGTAGAGACCCAGTACTTC | CAWSVKWGGVETQYF
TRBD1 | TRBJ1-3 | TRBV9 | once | TGTGCCAGCAGCCCTCGGGACAGGGACCAGCCTGGAAACACCATATATTTT | CASSPRDRDQPGNTIYF
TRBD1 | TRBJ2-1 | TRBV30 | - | TGTGCCTGGAGAAAGAACCTCGGACAGGCATACAATGAGCAGTTCTTC | CAWRKNLGQAYNEQFF
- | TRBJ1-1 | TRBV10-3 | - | TGTGCCATCAGTGAGACATTCAGGGTCACTGAAGCTTTCTTT | CAISETFRVTEAFF
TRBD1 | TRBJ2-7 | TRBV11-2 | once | TGTGCCAGCAGCTTAGTGACAGGGCACGAGCAGTACTTC | CASSLVTGHEQYF
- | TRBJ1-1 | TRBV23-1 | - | TGCGCCAGCAGTCAATCGATGACAGTTAACACTGAAGCTTTCTTT | CASSQSMTVNTEAFF
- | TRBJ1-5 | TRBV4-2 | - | TGTGCCAGCAGCCAACAGGCAGGGAGCAATCAGCCCCAGCATTTT | CASSQQAGSNQPQHF
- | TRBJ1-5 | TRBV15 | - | TGTGCCACCAGCAGAGACAGGGTTAGGCAGCCCCAGCATTTT | CATSRDRVRQPQHF
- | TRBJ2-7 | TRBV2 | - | TGTGCCAGCAACAGTGGAGGGTACGAGCAGTACTTC | CASNSGGYEQYF
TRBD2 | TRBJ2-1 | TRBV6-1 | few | TGTGCCAGCAGTGAAGCTCCAGCGGGAGGTTACAATGAGCAGTTCTTC | CASSEAPAGGYNEQFF
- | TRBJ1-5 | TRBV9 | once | TGTGCCAGCAGCCAAGGACAGAATCAGCCCCAGCATTTT | CASSQGQNQPQHF
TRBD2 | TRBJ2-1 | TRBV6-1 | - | TGTGCCAGCAGCTCTATAGCGGGGGTAAACAATGAGCAGTTCTTC | CASSSIAGVNNEQFF
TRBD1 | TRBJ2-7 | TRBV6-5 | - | TGTGCCAGCAGTCCCTGGACAGGGGGCTACGAGCAGTACTTC | CASSPWTGGYEQYF
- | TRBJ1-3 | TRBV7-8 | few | TGTGCCAGCAGCTTAAGAGGGTCGGGGGTAACTGGAAACACCATATATTTT | CASSLRGSGVTGNTIYF
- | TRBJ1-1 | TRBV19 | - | TGTGCCACTATGTCGGGAGCTTACAGGAGGAACACTGAAGCTTTCTTT | CATMSGAYRRNTEAFF
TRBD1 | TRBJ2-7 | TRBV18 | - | TGTGCCAGCTCACCAAGGGACAGCTCCTCCTCCGAGCAGTACTTC | CASSPRDSSSSEQYF
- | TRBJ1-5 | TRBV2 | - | TGTGCCAGCACGGCGACAGATAGCAATCAGCCCCAGCATTTT | CASTATDSNQPQHF
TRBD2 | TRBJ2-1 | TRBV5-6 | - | TGTGCCAGCAGCGAACTAGCGGTACTCTACAATGAGCAGTTCTTC | CASSELAVLYNEQFF
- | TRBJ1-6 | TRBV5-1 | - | TGCGCCAGCAGCAAGCGGGACCGTGATAATTCACCCCTCCACTTT | CASSKRDRDNSPLHF
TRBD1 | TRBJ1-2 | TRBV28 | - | TGTGCCAGCAGTTCCACAGGGGGCGGCTATGGCTACACCTTC | CASSSTGGGYGYTF
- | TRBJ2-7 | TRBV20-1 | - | TGCAGCGGGATGCGAGCCTACGAGCAGTACTTC | CSGMRAYEQYF
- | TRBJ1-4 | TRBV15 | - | TGTGCCACTATGACCGGGGCCCCGGGAGACGAAAAACTGTTTTTT | CATMTGAPGDEKLFF
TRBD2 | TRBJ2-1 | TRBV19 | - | TGTGCCAGTAGTACCGGACTAGCGGGAGACATCAATGAGCAGTTCTTC | CASSTGLAGDINEQFF
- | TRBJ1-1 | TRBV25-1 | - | TGTGCCAGCAGTGACTCTTTAGGGGGGGGCACTGAAGCTTTCTTT | CASSDSLGGGTEAFF
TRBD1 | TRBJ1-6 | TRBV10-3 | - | TGTGCCATCAGTGAACGGACAGGGGAGAATTCACCCCTCCACTTT | CAISERTGENSPLHF
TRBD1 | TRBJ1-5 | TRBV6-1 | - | TGTGCCAGCAGTGAATTTGTAGGGACAGGACAGCCCCAGCATTTT | CASSEFVGTGQPQHF
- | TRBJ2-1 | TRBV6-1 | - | TGTGCCAGCAGTGGGGGGAGGTGGGGGATGTCCTACAATGAGCAGTTCTTC | CASSGGRWGMSYNEQFF